Listed here is a single T cell receptor (beta chain). Its antigen is unknown. Base qualities are not provided; no much larger clone lies one nucleotide away. Each collaborating institution followed its own protocols to collect whole blood in K2EDTA tubes. For TCRbeta analysis, collaborators shipped samples in one of three forms: frozen whole blood, isolated PBMCs, or DNA extracted from either of those sample types. These data belong to a study of blood T cell repertoires in COVID-19 (dated by TCRdb to 2020 to 2022). Concerning the study at large: Samples from collaborators originated in the United States, Italy and Spain and spanned both the acute and convalescent phases of COVID-19. Where available, HLA class I and class II types were obtained from metadata supplied by the sample provider rather than from assay-based typing. A de-identified subject ID, COVID-19 status, age in years and sex were almost always included in the sample metadata. Deeply sampled blood TCRbeta repertoires from subjects exposed to, actively infected with, or recovered from COVID-19 were included in the dataset. The material from the prospective study consisted of cDNA or gDNA derived from T cells, B-cell-depleted T cells, or PBMCs. The samples were drawn from the first 160 participants of the ongoing ImmuneRACE study and from some 1,300 subjects provided by 6 global collaborators. The repertoires were released in a freely available public database meant as a resource for research on the immune response to SARS-CoV-2.

Reading from cysteine to phenylalanine, the CDR3 counts 13 amino acids. Left in the record is the CDR3 DNA by itself, 39 bases read in frame from the first base. A distance of 9 bases separates the germline ends of V and J, which lose 5 bases and 3 bases respectively. The germline V gene sets CDR1 to SGHTA and CDR2 to FQGTGA. TCRbeta CDR3 regions were amplified from genomic DNA by means of the immunoSEQ Assay, a bias-controlled multiplex PCR. For the original study's pipeline: The number of nucleated cells in each sample was estimated by amplification of reference gene primers within the assay. To quantify the absolute abundance of each unique TCRbeta CDR3 rearrangement, sequence reads were collapsed and filtered. Productive Simpson clonality was computed per sample as the square root of Simpson's diversity index over productive rearrangements. Here the immuneACCESS table is served through TCRdb, limited to in-frame sequences with V and J called. Missing clones are a known gap in these copies; in checked studies unresolved V genes cover under half, and the rest lacks a known reason. V, J and clone size were drawn from that table, and D and trimming were deduced from the DNA. For this sample the table gives 350,000 or so clones, of which about 90% were detected only once. The leading ten clones occupy 6.5% of the sample.

Broader findings and caveats from the paper: The amount of clinical and demographic metadata varied by source and participant and was provided uncurated.

The chain was built from TRBV7-3 and TRBJ2-3, with the D gene call left open. Sequences were obtained from peripheral blood. The TCR originated in a young man with active or convalescent COVID-19. The DNA is TGTGCCAGCAGCACAACACGAACAGATACGCAGTATTTT. It is translated as CASSTTRTDTQYF.